The 8 T cell receptor beta chains presented below share a single source sample, sequenced in a study of beta chain features in type 1 diabetes. Investigators reverse transcribed all isolated RNA, so they sequenced expressed TCRB transcripts. The assay was immunoSEQ multiplex PCR, and TCRdb's table has in-frame clones only and misses some. The sample records about 360,000 clones, roughly 13% being singletons. The specimen sequenced was naive CD4+ T cells from blood. Every receptor here comes from a man aged 18 to 29 in good health.

The V call is TRBV5-1, the J call TRBJ2-1, with TRBD2 identical over 14 bases. The junction had 6 bases not matched to a gene; V was cut back by 4 bases and J by 9 bases. The CDR3 runs to 15 residues. Germline V gene lookup returns CDR1 SGHRS and CDR2 YFSETQ. The CDR3 DNA sequence: TGCGCCAGCAGCCCGACTAGCGGGAGGGACGGTGAGCAGTTCTTC. This sequence encodes CASSPTSGRDGEQFF.

This clone was detected only a few times. The chain is built from TRBV7-2 and TRBJ2-3, with TRBD2 identical over 12 bases. V shed 2 bases and J 4 bases; nucleotides not matched to a gene: 4. CDR1 is SGHTA, CDR2 FQGNSA, per germline. This CDR3 has 16 amino acids. In DNA form, the CDR3 reads TGTGCCAGCAGCTTACTGGGGACTAGCGGGTCAGATACGCAGTATTTT. Its protein is CASSLLGTSGSDTQYF. The variable domain in full, with the rest retrieved from reference TRBV7-2 and TRBJ2-3, is GAGVSQSPSNKVTEKGKDVELRCDPISGHTALYWYRQSLGQGLEFLIYFQGNSAPDKSGLPSDRFSAERTGGSVSTLTIQRTQQEDSAVYLCASSLLGTSGSDTQYFGPGTRLTVL.

V usage is TRBV14 and J usage is TRBJ2-1; D perhaps matches TRBD2 (5 bases). V lost 2 bases to trimming and J lost 10 bases, with 6 bases between them. CDR3 size: 11 residues. The germline CDR1 and CDR2 sequences are SGHDN and FVKESK. DNA for the CDR3: TGTGCCAGCAGCCAAATAGCGGAGCAGTTCTTC. This encodes CASSQIAEQFF.

About this clone itself: Distinct nucleotide sequences in the sample also encode this CDR3. The chain has TRBV27 and TRBJ2-7, with TRBD2 matching 9 bases. The CDR3 is 15 amino acids. With V trimmed by 2 bases and J by 1 base, 3 bases remained unmatched. Germline assignment: CDR1 MNHEY and CDR2 SMNVEV (reference sequence). The CDR3 coding sequence is TGTGCCAGCAGTTTACTAGCGGGATCGTCCTACGAGCAGTACTTC. Its translation is CASSLLAGSSYEQYF.

Only a few counts were recorded for this clone. V and J are TRBV5-1 and TRBJ1-1; D is ambiguous. The ends were cut back, 4 bases at V and 2 bases at J, with 12 bases in the middle. The CDR3 is 14 residues long. Germline assignment: CDR1 SGHRS and CDR2 YFSETQ. The CDR3 DNA reads TGCGCCAGCAGCGAGGGTTTTTTCAACACTGAAGCTTTCTTT. Its translation: CASSEGFFNTEAFF. Supplemented by reference TRBV5-1 and TRBJ1-1, the full variable domain reads KAGVTQTPRYLIKTRGQQVTLSCSPISGHRSVSWYQQTPGQGLQFLFEYFSETQRNKGNFPGRFSGRQFSNSRSEMNVSTLELGDSALYLCASSEGFFNTEAFFGQGTRLTVV.

The chain uses TRBV5-1 and TRBJ2-7, with D possibly being TRBD2 (5 bases). With 3 bases removed from V and 6 bases from J, the gap between germline ends came to 16 bases. The CDR3 is 14 amino acids. Germline CDR1 and CDR2: SGHRS and YFSETQ. The CDR3 reads CASSSRVGGREQYF. CDR3 bases: TGCGCCAGCAGCTCGAGGGTGGGCGGTCGCGAGCAGTACTTC.

This clone was counted only a few times. The V gene is TRBV11-1, the J gene TRBJ2-4; 8 positions match TRBD1. The length of the CDR3 is 14 residues. J gave up 7 bases and V 5 bases, and 7 bases lay outside the gene matches. Germline CDR1 reads SGHAT; CDR2 reads FQDESV (reference sequence). CDR3 nucleotides: TGTGCCAGCAGCCTCGGACGACAGGGGAACATTCAGTACTTC. Amino acid sequence: CASSLGRQGNIQYF. Full variable domain (outside the CDR3, taken from reference TRBV11-1 and TRBJ2-4): EAEVAQSPRYKITEKSQAVAFWCDPISGHATLYWYRQILGQGPELLVQFQDESVVDDSQLPKDRFSAERLKGVDSTLKIQPAELGDSAMYLCASSLGRQGNIQYFGAGTRLSVL.

The chain has TRBV4-3 and TRBJ2-5, with D perhaps matching TRBD1 (5 bases). Trimming removed 0 bases at V and 4 bases at J, with 15 bases between. The CDR3 runs to 16 residues. CDR1 is LGHNA and CDR2 is YSLEER in the germline V gene. The DNA for the CDR3 is TGCGCCAGCAGCCAAGAAAGCGCGCTGGGGCTAGAGACCCAGTACTTC. This translates into CASSQESALGLETQYF.